A single sample gave rise to the 2 T cell receptor beta chains below, sequenced in a study of shared clonotypes between healthy human individuals. TCRdb's table, derived via immunoSEQ multiplex PCR, lists solely in-frame clones and lacks some. The data show roughly 1,500,000 clones, 98% seen once. What was sequenced was naive CD4+ T cells sorted from blood. The subset denotes: CD45RA+ positively selected. The source is a man aged 30 to 39 in good health.

The rearrangement joins TRBV6-5 to TRBJ1-2, with D possibly matching TRBD1 (5 bases). The germline V gene encodes CDR1 MNHEY and CDR2 SVGAGI. V lost 6 bases and J 7 bases, leaving 18 bases between the germline ends. This CDR3 spans 14 amino acids. The CDR3 bases are TGTGCCAGCAGCTCTTATGGGGGGTTGAGTGGCTACACCTTC. Translating it yields CASSSYGGLSGYTF.

The chain combines TRBV5-1 with TRBJ2-7; 10 bases are a match to TRBD2. This CDR3 region has 18 residues. Germline CDR1 is SGHRS and CDR2 is YFSETQ. J was trimmed by 2 bases and V by 3 bases; bases with no gene match: 14. CDR3 bases: TGCGCCAGCAGCTCCCGGCTAGCGGGGGCGGCCGGGACCTACGAGCAGTACTTC. It encodes CASSSRLAGAAGTYEQYF. The whole variable domain, remainder taken from reference TRBV5-1 and TRBJ2-7, is KAGVTQTPRYLIKTRGQQVTLSCSPISGHRSVSWYQQTPGQGLQFLFEYFSETQRNKGNFPGRFSGRQFSNSRSEMNVSTLELGDSALYLCASSSRLAGAAGTYEQYFGPGTRLTVT.